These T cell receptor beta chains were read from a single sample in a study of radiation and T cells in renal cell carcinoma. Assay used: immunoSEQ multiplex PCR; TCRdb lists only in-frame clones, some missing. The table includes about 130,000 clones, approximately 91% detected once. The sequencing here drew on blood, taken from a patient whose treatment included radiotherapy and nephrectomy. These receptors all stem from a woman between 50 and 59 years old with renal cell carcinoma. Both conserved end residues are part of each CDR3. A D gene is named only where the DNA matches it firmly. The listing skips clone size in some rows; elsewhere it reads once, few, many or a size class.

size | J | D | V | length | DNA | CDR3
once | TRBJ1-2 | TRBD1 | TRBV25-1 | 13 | TGTGCCAGCAGTCGAGGGACAGGGGGTGGCTACACCTTC | CASSRGTGGGYTF
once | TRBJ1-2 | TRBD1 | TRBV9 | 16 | TGTGCCAGCAGCGTAGCTCTGGACAGGGGTTCCTATGGCTACACCTTC | CASSVALDRGSYGYTF
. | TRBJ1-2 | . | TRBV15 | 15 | TGTGCCACCAGCAGCCTCCCCGGGGCTGGCTATGGCTACACCTTC | CATSSLPGAGYGYTF
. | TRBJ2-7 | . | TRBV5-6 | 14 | TGTGCCAGCAGCTGGAGTGGTCCCACCTACGAGCAGTACTTC | CASSWSGPTYEQYF
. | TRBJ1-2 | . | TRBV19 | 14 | TGTGCCAGTAGTTGGGCCCCGGGGCGCTATGGCTACACCTTC | CASSWAPGRYGYTF
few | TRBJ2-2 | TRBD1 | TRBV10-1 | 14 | TGCGCCAGCAGCCGGGACAGGTGGATCGGGGAGCTGTTTTTT | CASSRDRWIGELFF
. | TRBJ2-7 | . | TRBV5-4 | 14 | TGTGCCAGCAGCTTGGGCCCCCGGGACAACGAGCAGTACTTC | CASSLGPRDNEQYF
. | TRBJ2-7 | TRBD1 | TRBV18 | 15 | TGTGCCAGCTCAACCGAGGGACAGGCCTCCTACGAGCAGTACTTC | CASSTEGQASYEQYF
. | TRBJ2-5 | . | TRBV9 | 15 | TGTGCCAGCAGCGCCGCAGGATTACGGCAAGAGACCCAGTACTTC | CASSAAGLRQETQYF
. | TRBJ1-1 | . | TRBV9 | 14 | TGTGCCAGCAGCGTAGGGCCGGAGAACACTGAAGCTTTCTTT | CASSVGPENTEAFF
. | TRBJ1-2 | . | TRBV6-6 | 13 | TGTGCCAGCAGTTACTCGAGGGCCTATGGCTACACCTTC | CASSYSRAYGYTF
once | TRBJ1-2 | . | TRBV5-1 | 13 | TGCGCCAGCAGCCCGGGGGCAGGGCATGGCTACACCTTC | CASSPGAGHGYTF
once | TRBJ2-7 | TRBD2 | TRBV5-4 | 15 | TGTGCCAGCAGCTTAATAGCGGGGGGGCCGATCGAGCAGTACTTC | CASSLIAGGPIEQYF
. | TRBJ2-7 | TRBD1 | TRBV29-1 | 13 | TGCAGCGTTGCGGGACAGGGGGGCTACGAGCAGTACTTC | CSVAGQGGYEQYF
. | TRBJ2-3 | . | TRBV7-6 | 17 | TGTGCCAGCAGCTTGGGGGTACCCTTAGGTGGTACAGATACGCAGTATTTT | CASSLGVPLGGTDTQYF
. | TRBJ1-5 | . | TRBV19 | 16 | TGTGCCAGTAGTATCCACGTAGGAGGGGTAGGTCAGCCCCAGCATTTT | CASSIHVGGVGQPQHF
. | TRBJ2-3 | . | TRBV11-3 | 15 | TGTGCCAGCAGCCCTGGGTTTGGCCCCGGGTATACGCAGTATTTT | CASSPGFGPGYTQYF
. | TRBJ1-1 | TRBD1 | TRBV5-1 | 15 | TGCGCCAGCAGCCTTGGGACAGGACAGAACACTGAAGCTTTCTTT | CASSLGTGQNTEAFF
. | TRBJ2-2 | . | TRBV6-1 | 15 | TGTGCCACTTCTCTGACAGGCTCTGACACCGGGGAGCTGTTTTTT | CATSLTGSDTGELFF
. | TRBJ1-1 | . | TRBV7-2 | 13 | TGTGCCAGCAGCTTTCGGGCAAACACTGAAGCTTTCTTT | CASSFRANTEAFF
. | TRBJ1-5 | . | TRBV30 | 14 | TGTGCCTGGAGAGGGCCAGGGTCGGGTCAGCCCCAGCATTTT | CAWRGPGSGQPQHF
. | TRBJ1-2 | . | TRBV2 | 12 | TGTGCCAGCAGAAGTGACACCTATGGCTACACCTTC | CASRSDTYGYTF
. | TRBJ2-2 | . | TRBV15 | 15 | TGTGCCACCAGCAGAGACAGAATGAACACCGGGGAGCTGTTTTTT | CATSRDRMNTGELFF
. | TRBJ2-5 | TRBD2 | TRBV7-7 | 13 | TGTGCTAGCAGCACTAGCGGTTCAGAGACCCAGTACTTC | CASSTSGSETQYF
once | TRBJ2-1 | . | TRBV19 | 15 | TGTGCCAGTAGTATTAACACTTACTCCTACAATGAGCAGTTCTTC | CASSINTYSYNEQFF
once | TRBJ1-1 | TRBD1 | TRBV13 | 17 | TGTGCCAGCAGCTTAGGAGTGGGGACAGCCTTCAACACTGAAGCTTTCTTT | CASSLGVGTAFNTEAFF
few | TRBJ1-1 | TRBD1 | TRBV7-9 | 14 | TGTGCCAGCAGCTTAGGACAGGGGAACACTGAAGCTTTCTTT | CASSLGQGNTEAFF
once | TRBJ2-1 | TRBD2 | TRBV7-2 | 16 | TGTGCCAGCAGCTTAAACGTAGGGACTAGCTCTAATGAGCAGTTCTTC | CASSLNVGTSSNEQFF
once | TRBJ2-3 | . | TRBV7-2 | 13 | TGTGCCAGCAGCCCAAGCCGAACCGGTACGCAGTATTTT | CASSPSRTGTQYF
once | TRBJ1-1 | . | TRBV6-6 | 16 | TGTGCCAGCAGGTCCGGAGGCGAAAGGGGAAACACTGAAGCTTTCTTT | CASRSGGERGNTEAFF
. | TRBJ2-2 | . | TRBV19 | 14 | TGTGCCAGTAAGGTGTCGGCTAACACCGGGGAGCTGTTTTTT | CASKVSANTGELFF
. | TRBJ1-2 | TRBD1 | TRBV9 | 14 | TGTGCCAGCAGCGTAGCGGTACAGGGGGCAGGCTACACCTTC | CASSVAVQGAGYTF
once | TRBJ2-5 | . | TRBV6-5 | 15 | TGTGCCAGCGCCCCTAGTGGGTACAGGGCGGAGACCCAGTACTTC | CASAPSGYRAETQYF
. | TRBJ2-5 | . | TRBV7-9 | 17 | TGTGCCAGCAGCTTTTCAGTTCACGCTAACACCCAAGAGACCCAGTACTTC | CASSFSVHANTQETQYF
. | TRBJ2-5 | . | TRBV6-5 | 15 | TGTGCCAGCAGTTACATTGGCGGTGGGCAAGGGACCCAGTACTTC | CASSYIGGGQGTQYF
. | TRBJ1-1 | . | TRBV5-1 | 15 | TGCGCCAGCAGCGCAGTGGACAGAAAGAACACTGAAGCTTTCTTT | CASSAVDRKNTEAFF
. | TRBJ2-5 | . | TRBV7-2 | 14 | TGTGCCAGCAGTAGAACCGGGACCGAAGAGACCCAGTACTTC | CASSRTGTEETQYF
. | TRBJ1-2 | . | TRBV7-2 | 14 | TGTGCCAGCAGCTTAGCATATTATAGCTATGGCTACACCTTC | CASSLAYYSYGYTF
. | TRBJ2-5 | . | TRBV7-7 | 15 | TGTGCTAGCAGCGCCACGCGGACTGCTAGGGAGACCCAGTACTTC | CASSATRTARETQYF
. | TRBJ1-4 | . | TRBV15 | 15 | TGTGCCACCAGCAGTGGGGTTCCGGCTAATGAAAAACTGTTTTTT | CATSSGVPANEKLFF
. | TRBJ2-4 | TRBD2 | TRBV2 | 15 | TGTGCCAGCACGGGCGGGGGGATAGCCAAAAACATTCAGTACTTC | CASTGGGIAKNIQYF